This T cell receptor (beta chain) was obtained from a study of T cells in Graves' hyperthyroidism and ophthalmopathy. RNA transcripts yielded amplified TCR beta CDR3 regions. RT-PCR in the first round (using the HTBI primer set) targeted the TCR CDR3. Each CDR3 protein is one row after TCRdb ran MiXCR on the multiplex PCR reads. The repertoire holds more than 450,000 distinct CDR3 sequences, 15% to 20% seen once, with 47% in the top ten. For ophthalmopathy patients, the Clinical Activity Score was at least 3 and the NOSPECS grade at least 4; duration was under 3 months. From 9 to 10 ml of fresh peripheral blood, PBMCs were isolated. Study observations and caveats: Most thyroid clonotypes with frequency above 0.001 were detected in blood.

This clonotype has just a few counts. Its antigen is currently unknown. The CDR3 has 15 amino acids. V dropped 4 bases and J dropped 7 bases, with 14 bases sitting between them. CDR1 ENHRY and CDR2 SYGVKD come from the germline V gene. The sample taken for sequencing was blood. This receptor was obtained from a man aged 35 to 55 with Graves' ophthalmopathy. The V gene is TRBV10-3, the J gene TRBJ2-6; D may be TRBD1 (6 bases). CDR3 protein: CAISGQGNRANVLTF. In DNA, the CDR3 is TGTGCCATCAGTGGTCAGGGGAACCGCGCCAACGTCCTGACTTTC.